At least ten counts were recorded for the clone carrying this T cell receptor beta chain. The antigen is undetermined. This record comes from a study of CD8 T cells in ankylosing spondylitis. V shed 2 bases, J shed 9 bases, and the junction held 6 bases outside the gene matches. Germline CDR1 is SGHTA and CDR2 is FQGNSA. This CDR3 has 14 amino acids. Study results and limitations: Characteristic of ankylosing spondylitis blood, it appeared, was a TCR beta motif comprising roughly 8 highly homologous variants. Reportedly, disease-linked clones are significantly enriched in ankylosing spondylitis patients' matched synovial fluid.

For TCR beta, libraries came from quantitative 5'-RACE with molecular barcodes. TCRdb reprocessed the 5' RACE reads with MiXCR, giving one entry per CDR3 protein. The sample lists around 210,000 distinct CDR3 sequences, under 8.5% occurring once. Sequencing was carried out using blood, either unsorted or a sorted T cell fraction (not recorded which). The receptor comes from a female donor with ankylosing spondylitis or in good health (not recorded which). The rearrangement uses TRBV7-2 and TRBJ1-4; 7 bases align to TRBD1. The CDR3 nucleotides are TGTGCCAGCAGCTTAACCGGGACAGTCAAAAAACTGTTTTTT. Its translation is CASSLTGTVKKLFF.